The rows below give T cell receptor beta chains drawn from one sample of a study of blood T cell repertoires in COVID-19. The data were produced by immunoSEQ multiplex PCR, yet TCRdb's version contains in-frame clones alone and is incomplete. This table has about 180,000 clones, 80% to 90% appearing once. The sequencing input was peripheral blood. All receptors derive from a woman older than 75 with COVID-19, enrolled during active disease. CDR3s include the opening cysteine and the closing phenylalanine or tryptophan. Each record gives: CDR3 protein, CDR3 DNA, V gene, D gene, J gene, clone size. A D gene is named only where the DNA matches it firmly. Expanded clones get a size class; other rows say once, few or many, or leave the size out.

CASSSGSALPEQYF,TGTGCCAGCAGTTCCGGTAGCGCCCTACCCGAGCAGTACTTC,TRBV28,.,TRBJ2-7,.
CASSESGSYGYTF,TGTGCCAGCAGTGAATCAGGGTCCTATGGCTACACCTTC,TRBV25-1,.,TRBJ1-2,.
CATGNSVSGELFF,TGTGCCACCGGGAATAGTGTCTCCGGGGAGCTGTTTTTT,TRBV6-5,.,TRBJ2-2,.
CASSSGLAGAGDTQYF,TGTGCCAGCAGCTCCGGACTAGCGGGGGCAGGAGATACGCAGTATTTT,TRBV7-9,TRBD2,TRBJ2-3,once
CSASFGTDYGPQHF,TGCAGTGCTAGTTTTGGGACAGATTACGGGCCCCAGCATTTT,TRBV20-1,TRBD1,TRBJ1-5,.
CASSLARVDGELFF,TGTGCCAGCAGCTTAGCGCGGGTCGACGGGGAGCTGTTTTTT,TRBV11-1,.,TRBJ2-2,.
CASSLFPTDGYTF,TGTGCCAGCAGTTTATTCCCGACAGATGGCTACACCTTC,TRBV27,.,TRBJ1-2,.
CASSLEGMDTEAFF,TGTGCCAGCAGCTTGGAGGGGATGGACACTGAAGCTTTCTTT,TRBV5-6,.,TRBJ1-1,.
CASRYSENTEAFF,TGTGCCAGCAGGTATAGTGAGAACACTGAAGCTTTCTTT,TRBV27,.,TRBJ1-1,few
CASSAGTEPYGYTF,TGTGCCAGCAGCGCCGGGACAGAACCTTATGGCTACACCTTC,TRBV9,TRBD1,TRBJ1-2,.
CSVGRGVAETQYF,TGCAGCGTTGGGCGGGGGGTCGCGGAGACCCAGTACTTC,TRBV29-1,TRBD2,TRBJ2-5,.
CASSLGPGGLNTGELFF,TGCGCCAGCAGCTTGGGCCCGGGGGGCTTGAACACCGGGGAGCTGTTTTTT,TRBV5-1,.,TRBJ2-2,.
CASTGGPRGTGELFF,TGTGCCAGCACGGGCGGGCCGCGGGGCACCGGGGAGCTGTTTTTT,TRBV2,.,TRBJ2-2,.
CASSLLDRVDEKLFF,TGTGCCAGCAGTTTATTGGACAGGGTGGATGAAAAACTGTTTTTT,TRBV28,TRBD1,TRBJ1-4,.
CASSEALPTSGNGETQYF,TGTGCCAGCAGTGAAGCGCTTCCTACTAGCGGGAATGGGGAGACCCAGTACTTC,TRBV2,TRBD2,TRBJ2-5,once
CSSTGTVRDTQYF,TGCAGCTCAACAGGGACAGTACGAGATACGCAGTATTTT,TRBV29-1,TRBD1,TRBJ2-3,.
CASSLGGQKEAFF,TGTGCCAGCAGTTTAGGGGGCCAAAAGGAAGCTTTCTTT,TRBV28,.,TRBJ1-1,many
CASSLNDRVGNF,TGTGCCAGCAGCCTAAACGACAGGGTCGGGAATTTT,TRBV7-9,TRBD1,TRBJ1-3,.
CASSLVLMKAGAVGEQFF,TGTGCCAGCAGCTTAGTTTTAATGAAAGCGGGAGCGGTAGGTGAGCAGTTCTTC,TRBV11-2,TRBD2,TRBJ2-1,.
CASSRVTQGLGTQYF,TGTGCCAGCAGTCGCGTTACGCAGGGCTTAGGGACCCAGTACTTC,TRBV6-5,.,TRBJ2-5,once
CASTNRAGTLFNEQFF,TGTGCCAGCACCAATCGAGCGGGGACCTTATTCAATGAGCAGTTCTTC,TRBV28,TRBD2,TRBJ2-1,.
CASSPRQGVNTDTQYF,TGTGCCAGCAGCCCCAGACAGGGGGTGAACACAGATACGCAGTATTTT,TRBV7-9,TRBD1,TRBJ2-3,.
CASSGGGRYEQYF,TGTGCCAGCAGTGGGGGAGGGCGCTACGAGCAGTACTTC,TRBV27,TRBD2,TRBJ2-7,.
CAISESRGRENTEAFF,TGTGCCATCAGTGAGTCAAGGGGGCGCGAGAACACTGAAGCTTTCTTT,TRBV10-3,TRBD1,TRBJ1-1,.
CASSLGGSPSYNEQFF,TGTGCCAGCAGCTTAGGGGGCTCCCCGTCCTACAATGAGCAGTTCTTC,TRBV11-2,.,TRBJ2-1,.
CASSLGTLNTGELFF,TGTGCCAGCAGTTTAGGGACACTGAACACCGGGGAGCTGTTTTTT,TRBV27,.,TRBJ2-2,.
CASTLGGAATGELFF,TGTGCCAGCACCCTGGGAGGGGCGGCCACCGGGGAGCTGTTTTTT,TRBV6-5,TRBD2,TRBJ2-2,.
CASSRPGSYEQYF,TGTGCCAGCAGCCGGCCGGGCTCCTACGAGCAGTACTTC,TRBV7-8,.,TRBJ2-7,.
CAWSGLADSYNEQFF,TGTGCCTGGAGTGGACTAGCGGATTCCTACAATGAGCAGTTCTTC,TRBV30,TRBD2,TRBJ2-1,.
CASIPGKGAPNYGYTF,TGTGCCAGCATCCCGGGAAAGGGGGCCCCCAACTATGGCTACACCTTC,TRBV21-1,.,TRBJ1-2,few
CASSLEQGVDQETQYF,TGTGCCAGCAGCTTAGAACAGGGGGTCGACCAAGAGACCCAGTACTTC,TRBV7-6,TRBD1,TRBJ2-5,.
CASSQDWGQAGGIRTDTQYF,TGTGCCAGCAGCCAAGATTGGGGCCAAGCGGGGGGGATCCGCACAGATACGCAGTATTTT,TRBV4-2,TRBD2,TRBJ2-3,.
CASSRQGEYEQYF,TGTGCCAGTAGTAGACAGGGGGAGTACGAGCAGTACTTC,TRBV19,TRBD1,TRBJ2-7,.
CASSVWGLNEQFF,TGTGCCAGCAGTGTATGGGGGCTCAATGAGCAGTTCTTC,TRBV12-3/TRBV12-4,.,TRBJ2-1,few
CASSQAMSTGGDQPQHF,TGCGCCAGCAGCCAAGCCATGAGTACAGGGGGGGATCAGCCCCAGCATTTT,TRBV4-1,TRBD1,TRBJ1-5,.
CASSVTRGLSGNTIYF,TGTGCCAGCAGTGTTACCAGGGGCCTCTCTGGAAACACCATATATTTT,TRBV2,.,TRBJ1-3,.
CASSLDSLRSPLHF,TGCGCCAGCAGCTTGGACAGCCTTCGGTCGCCCCTCCACTTT,TRBV5-1,.,TRBJ1-6,.
CASSPPGGDTQYF,TGTGCCAGCTCACCCCCCGGGGGTGATACGCAGTATTTT,TRBV18,.,TRBJ2-3,.
CSYLGGVTGTDTQYF,TGCAGCTACTTGGGCGGGGTAACGGGCACAGATACGCAGTATTTT,TRBV29-1,.,TRBJ2-3,.
CASSQGSPGQWRQYF,TGTGCCAGCAGCCAAGGTTCCCCCGGACAGTGGCGTCAGTACTTC,TRBV3-1/TRBV3-2,.,TRBJ2-4,.
CASSQTGNTEAFF,TGTGCCAGTAGTCAGACAGGGAACACTGAAGCTTTCTTT,TRBV19,.,TRBJ1-1,.
CASSLSPLYRGDNTEAFF,TGTGCCAGCAGTTTATCGCCCCTATACAGGGGCGATAACACTGAAGCTTTCTTT,TRBV27,TRBD1,TRBJ1-1,.
CASSPMRVGELFF,TGTGCCAGCAGCCCCATGAGGGTCGGGGAGCTGTTTTTT,TRBV13,.,TRBJ2-2,once
CASSLVRGGAYGYTF,TGTGCCAGCAGCTTAGTCCGGGGAGGGGCCTATGGCTACACCTTC,TRBV7-2,.,TRBJ1-2,.
CASSNRGEGGNIQYF,TGTGCCAGCAGCAACCGGGGAGAAGGGGGAAACATTCAGTACTTC,TRBV5-4,.,TRBJ2-4,.
CASSSWDSVANSPLHF,TGTGCCAGCAGCTCCTGGGACAGCGTTGCTAATTCACCCCTCCACTTT,TRBV5-8,TRBD1,TRBJ1-6,.
CARSSHSNQPQHF,TGTGCCAGAAGCTCCCATAGCAATCAGCCCCAGCATTTT,TRBV5-3,.,TRBJ1-5,.
CASSTTWVVVETQYF,TGTGCCAGCAGCACTACGTGGGTAGTGGTGGAGACCCAGTACTTC,TRBV2,.,TRBJ2-5,.
CASSRSLAGGPGAKNIQYF,TGCGCCAGCAGCCGATCACTAGCGGGGGGGCCGGGAGCCAAAAACATTCAGTACTTC,TRBV4-1,TRBD2,TRBJ2-4,.
CASRTGTSMYEQYF,TGTGCCAGCAGAACCGGGACTAGCATGTACGAGCAGTACTTC,TRBV27,TRBD2,TRBJ2-7,.
CASSPRGLAGSAYNEQFF,TGTGCCAGCAGCCCCCGAGGACTAGCGGGGTCCGCCTACAATGAGCAGTTCTTC,TRBV3-1/TRBV3-2,TRBD2,TRBJ2-1,.
CASTPSGSMNTEAFF,TGTGCCAGCACCCCTTCGGGGTCAATGAACACTGAAGCTTTCTTT,TRBV9,.,TRBJ1-1,.
CASSFSGVKNIQYF,TGTGCCAGCAGCTTTTCCGGAGTCAAAAACATTCAGTACTTC,TRBV5-5,.,TRBJ2-4,.
CASSAQGVSYTF,TGTGCCAGCAGTGCACAGGGAGTGAGCTACACCTTC,TRBV25-1,.,TRBJ1-2,few
CAISDRTGDNSPLHF,TGTGCCATCAGTGACCGGACGGGAGATAATTCACCCCTCCACTTT,TRBV10-3,.,TRBJ1-6,.
CASSGRERNQPQHF,TGTGCCAGCAGTGGCAGGGAAAGGAATCAGCCCCAGCATTTT,TRBV2,.,TRBJ1-5,.
CASSPGQGQETQYF,TGTGCCAGCAGCCCGGGACAGGGACAAGAGACCCAGTACTTC,TRBV5-4,TRBD1,TRBJ2-5,.
CAGTGQTGELFF,TGTGCCGGGACAGGGCAAACCGGGGAGCTGTTTTTT,TRBV30,TRBD1,TRBJ2-2,.
CASSPAAGNNEQFF,TGTGCCAGCTCACCCGCAGCGGGAAACAATGAGCAGTTCTTC,TRBV18,TRBD2,TRBJ2-1,.
CAWTPLESGYTF,TGTGCCTGGACCCCATTAGAATCTGGCTACACCTTC,TRBV30,.,TRBJ1-2,.